A single T cell receptor (beta chain) is shown here with its context. These data come from a study of blood T cell repertoires in COVID-19. The overall study: Acute-phase and convalescent COVID-19 samples originated in the United States, Italy and Spain. Sources were T cells, B-cell-depleted T cells, or PBMCs; the material itself was cDNA or gDNA.

Original processing notes: Using reference gene primer amplification, nucleated cell counts were estimated. Sequencing used immunoSEQ multiplex PCR; TCRdb keeps in-frame clones, though not all of them. That table furnishes V, J and clone size, whereas the DNA furnished D and trimming. The sample comprises about 180,000 clones, approximately 91% of which are singletons, and 0.53% rests with the top ten. Germline CDR1 is SGHAT and CDR2 is FQNNGV. Trimming shortened V by 1 base and J by 0 bases, and 8 bases separated the two germline ends. The CDR3 has 15 residues. The sample was peripheral blood. The chain recombines TRBV11-2 with TRBJ2-3; the D is unclear. This receptor was obtained from a man aged 50 to 59 with acute or convalescent COVID-19. This CDR3 is CASSLGGTSTDTQYF. The CDR3 DNA is TGTGCCAGCAGCTTAGGCGGAACTAGCACAGATACGCAGTATTTT.